Sequencing of this TCR beta chain was carried out in a study of response to subunit inactivated influenza vaccine. TCRdb re-called the RT-PCR reads with MiXCR, one entry per CDR3 protein. The sample holds roughly 650,000 distinct CDR3 sequences, less than 20% seen once. On this clonotype itself: Its matching antigen is unknown. The germline gene is not matched at one end of the junction; a read error may be the cause.

The CDR3 is made up of 18 amino acids. The study's findings and limits: Few additional T cells are recruited per seasonal influenza vaccination, authors suggested.

The V and J genes are TRBV12-3 or TRBV12-4 and TRBJ2-1; D might be TRBD2 (7 bases). This specimen consisted of PBMCs from blood, obtained 11 to 12 days after vaccination. This TCR came from a man in his fifties who received an inactivated influenza vaccine. The CDR3 here is CVSSYTSSAGAVYNEQFF. For the CDR3, the DNA is TGTGTCAGCAGTTACACCTCTTCCGCGGGGGCTGTATACAATGAGCAGTTCTTC.